The rows below give T cell receptor beta chains drawn from one sample of a study of identical twins. TCRdb used MiXCR to reprocess the 5' RACE reads, holding one entry per CDR3 protein. The sample holds some 660,000 distinct CDR3 sequences, 8.6% seen once. This sample was shared with a second study, whose subject was yellow fever vaccine responses in identical twins.

Sequenced input: PBMCs. The source is a woman between 18 and 30 years old in good health. CDR3s include the opening cysteine and the closing phenylalanine or tryptophan. Fields, in order: D gene, J gene, V gene, clone size, CDR3 DNA, CDR3 protein. A D gene is named only where the DNA matches it firmly. Only part of the rows carry a size: once, few, many, or a class if the clone is expanded.

NA | TRBJ1-1 | TRBV5-1 | few | TGCGCCAGCAGCTCGGTCGTCGGTACTACCACTGAAGCTTTCTTT | CASSSVVGTTTEAFF
TRBD2 | TRBJ2-3 | TRBV6-1 | NA | TGTGCCGCACGACTAGCGGGGGGCCTCCCGGCAGTATTT | CAARLAGGLPAVF
TRBD2 | TRBJ2-5 | TRBV12-3/TRBV12-4 | NA | TGTGCCAGCAGCTGGACTAGCGCTGAGACCCAGTACTTC | CASSWTSAETQYF
NA | TRBJ2-1 | TRBV21-1 | few | TGTGCCAGCAGCGAAGGAACCGGGGGGCGGGATGAGCAGTTCTTC | CASSEGTGGRDEQFF
NA | TRBJ1-5 | TRBV29-1 | NA | TGCAGCGTTGTAGCGGGGAGCCATCAGCCCCAGCATTTT | CSVVAGSHQPQHF
NA | TRBJ2-3 | TRBV25-1 | many | TGTGCCAGCAGTTCCACATGGGGGTATACGCAGTATTTT | CASSSTWGYTQYF
NA | TRBJ1-2 | TRBV12-3/TRBV12-4 | NA | TGTGCCAGCAGTTTCAGGGAACTCTATGGCTACACCTTC | CASSFRELYGYTF
TRBD2 | TRBJ2-2 | TRBV12-3/TRBV12-4 | NA | TGTGCCAGCAGTTTGATACTAGCGGGAGGAAACACCGGGGAGCTGTTTTTT | CASSLILAGGNTGELFF
NA | TRBJ2-3 | TRBV6-8 | NA | TGTGCCAGCAGTGAGACAGTACCCCGCACAGATACGCAGTATTTT | CASSETVPRTDTQYF
TRBD1 | TRBJ2-1 | TRBV28 | NA | TGTGCCAGCAGTCCTTGGGGGGACAGGGGGCATAATGAGCAGTTCTTC | CASSPWGDRGHNEQFF
NA | TRBJ2-2 | TRBV20-1 | few | TGCAGTGCTAGAGATGGTACTAGCTCGGTCGCCGGGGAGCTGTTTTTT | CSARDGTSSVAGELFF
TRBD2 | TRBJ2-7 | TRBV7-2 | few | TGTGCCAGCACCCCGACTAGCGGGGGTAACGAGCAGTACTTC | CASTPTSGGNEQYF
NA | TRBJ1-6 | TRBV7-9 | few | TGTGCCAGCAGCTGGTCGGATTCACCCCTCCACTTT | CASSWSDSPLHF
TRBD1 | TRBJ2-7 | TRBV24-1 | many | TGTGCCACCAGTGCCGGACAGGGTCCCTACGAGCAGTACTTC | CATSAGQGPYEQYF
TRBD2 | TRBJ2-5 | TRBV7-2 | NA | TGTGCCAGCAGCCCATCCGGGGGAGGGAGGCCCGGCCAGACCCAGTACTTC | CASSPSGGGRPGQTQYF
NA | TRBJ2-3 | TRBV7-8 | few | TGTGCCAGCAGCTTAAATGTCGTTGCCACAGATACGCAGTATTTT | CASSLNVVATDTQYF
TRBD2 | TRBJ2-1 | TRBV2 | few | TGTGCCAGCAAGCGCGGGGGATACAATGAGCAGTTCTTC | CASKRGGYNEQFF
NA | TRBJ2-7 | TRBV5-6 | many | TGTGCCAGCAGCGAGACAGGGAGGGAGCAGTACTTC | CASSETGREQYF
TRBD1 | TRBJ2-7 | TRBV6-5 | NA | TGTGCCAGCAGTTACACAGGGGCCCGCTCCTACGAGCAGTACTTC | CASSYTGARSYEQYF
NA | TRBJ2-3 | TRBV29-1 | few | TGCAGCGTCGGTCTGGGCAGGTCCCTTAACACAGATACGCAGTATTTT | CSVGLGRSLNTDTQYF
NA | TRBJ2-4 | TRBV7-2 | NA | TGTGCCAGCAGCTTAGCATTCGGCGGGGTCAAAAACATTCAGTACTTC | CASSLAFGGVKNIQYF
TRBD2 | TRBJ2-5 | TRBV6-2/TRBV6-3 | few | TGTGCCAGCAGCTCCCCGGGTAGCGGGACGAACCAAGAGACCCAGTACTTC | CASSSPGSGTNQETQYF